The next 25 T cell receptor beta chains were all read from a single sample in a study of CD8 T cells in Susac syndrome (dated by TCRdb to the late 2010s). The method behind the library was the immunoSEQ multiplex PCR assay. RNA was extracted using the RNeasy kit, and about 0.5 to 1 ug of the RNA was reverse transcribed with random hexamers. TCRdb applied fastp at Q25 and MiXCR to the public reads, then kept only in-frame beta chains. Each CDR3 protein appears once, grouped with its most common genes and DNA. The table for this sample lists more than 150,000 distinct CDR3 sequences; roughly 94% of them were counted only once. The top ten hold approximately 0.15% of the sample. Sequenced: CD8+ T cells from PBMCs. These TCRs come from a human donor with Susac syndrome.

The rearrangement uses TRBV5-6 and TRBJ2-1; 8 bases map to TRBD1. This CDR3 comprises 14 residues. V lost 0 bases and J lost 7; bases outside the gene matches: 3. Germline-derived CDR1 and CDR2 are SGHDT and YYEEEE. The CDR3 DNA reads TGTGCCAGCAGCTTGGTCAGGGGGCTGAATGAGCAGTTCTTC. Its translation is CASSLVRGLNEQFF. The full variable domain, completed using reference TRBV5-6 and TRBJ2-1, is DAGVTQSPTHLIKTRGQQVTLRCSPKSGHDTVSWYQQALGQGPQFIFQYYEEEERQRGNFPDRFSGHQFPNYSSELNVNALLLGDSALYLCASSLVRGLNEQFFGPGTRLTVL.

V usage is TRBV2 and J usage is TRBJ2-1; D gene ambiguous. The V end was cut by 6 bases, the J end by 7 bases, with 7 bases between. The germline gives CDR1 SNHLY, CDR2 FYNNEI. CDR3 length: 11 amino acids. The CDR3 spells CASRVSNEQFF. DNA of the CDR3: TGTGCCAGCAGGGTATCAAATGAGCAGTTCTTC.

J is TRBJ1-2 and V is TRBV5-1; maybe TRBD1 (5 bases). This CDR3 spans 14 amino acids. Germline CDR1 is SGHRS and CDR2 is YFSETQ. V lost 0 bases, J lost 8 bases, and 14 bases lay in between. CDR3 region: CASSLAAGGYGYTF. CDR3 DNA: TGCGCCAGCAGCTTGGCGGCGGGGGGATACGGCTACACCTTC.

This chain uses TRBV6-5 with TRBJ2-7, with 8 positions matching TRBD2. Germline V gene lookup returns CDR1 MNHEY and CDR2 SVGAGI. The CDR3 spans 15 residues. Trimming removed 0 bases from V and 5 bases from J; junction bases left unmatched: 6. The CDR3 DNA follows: TGTGCCAGCAGTTACTCTAAGACTAGCGTCCACGAGCAGTACTTC. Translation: CASSYSKTSVHEQYF.

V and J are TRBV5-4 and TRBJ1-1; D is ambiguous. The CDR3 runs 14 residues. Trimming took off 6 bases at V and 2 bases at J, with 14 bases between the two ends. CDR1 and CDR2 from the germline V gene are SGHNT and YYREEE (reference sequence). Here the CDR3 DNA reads TGTGCCAGCACTCCCGTTCAGAGTAACACTGAAGCTTTCTTT. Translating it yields CASTPVQSNTEAFF. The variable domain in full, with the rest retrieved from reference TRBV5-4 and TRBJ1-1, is ETGVTQSPTHLIKTRGQQVTLRCSSQSGHNTVSWYQQALGQGPQFIFQYYREEENGRGNFPPRFSGLQFPNYSSELNVNALELDDSALYLCASTPVQSNTEAFFGQGTRLTVV.

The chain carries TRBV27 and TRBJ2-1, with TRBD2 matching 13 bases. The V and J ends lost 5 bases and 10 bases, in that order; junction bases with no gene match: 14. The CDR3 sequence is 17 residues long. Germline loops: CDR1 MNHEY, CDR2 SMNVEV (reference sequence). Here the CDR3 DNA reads TGTGCCAGCAGTCTAAAGGGACTAGCGGGATTACTGGGAGAGCAGTTCTTC. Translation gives CASSLKGLAGLLGEQFF.

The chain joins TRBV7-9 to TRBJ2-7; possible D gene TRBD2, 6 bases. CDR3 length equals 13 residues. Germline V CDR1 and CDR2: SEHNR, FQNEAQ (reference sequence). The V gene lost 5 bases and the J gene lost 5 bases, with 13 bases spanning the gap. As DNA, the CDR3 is TGTGCCAGCAGCCTTAGCGGTTACGACGAGCAGTACTTC. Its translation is CASSLSGYDEQYF.

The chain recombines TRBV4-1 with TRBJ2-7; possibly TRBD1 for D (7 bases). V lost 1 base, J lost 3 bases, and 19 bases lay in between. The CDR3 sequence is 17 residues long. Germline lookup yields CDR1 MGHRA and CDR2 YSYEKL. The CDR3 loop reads CASSQVPLRDRYYEQYF. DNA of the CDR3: TGCGCCAGCAGCCAAGTTCCACTGCGGGACAGATACTACGAGCAGTACTTC.

The CDR3 loop is CASSQDGRGAQPQHF. Written as DNA, the CDR3 is TGTGCCAGCAGCCAAGATGGCAGGGGAGCTCAGCCCCAGCATTTT. The chain carries TRBV4-2 and TRBJ1-5; perhaps TRBD1 as D (6 bases). Germline values: CDR1 LGHNA, CDR2 YNFKEQ. The CDR3 totals 15 residues. Deletions cut 0 bases from V and 6 bases from J, with 12 bases between.

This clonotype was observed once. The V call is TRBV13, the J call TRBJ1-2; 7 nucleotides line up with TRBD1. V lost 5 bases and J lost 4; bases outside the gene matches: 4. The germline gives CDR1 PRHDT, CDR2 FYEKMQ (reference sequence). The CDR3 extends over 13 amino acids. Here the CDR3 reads CASSPDRVYGYTF. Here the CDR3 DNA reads TGTGCCAGCAGCCCCGACAGGGTCTATGGCTACACCTTC.

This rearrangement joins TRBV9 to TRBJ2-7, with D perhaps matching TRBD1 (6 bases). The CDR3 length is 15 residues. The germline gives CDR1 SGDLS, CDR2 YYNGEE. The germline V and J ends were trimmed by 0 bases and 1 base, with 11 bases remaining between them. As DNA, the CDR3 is TGTGCCAGCAGCGTAGGAGTCGGGACATCCTACGAGCAGTACTTC. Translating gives CASSVGVGTSYEQYF.

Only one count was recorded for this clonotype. CDR3 bases: TGTGCCAGCAGCCCAATGGGACACACTGAAGCTTTCTTT. The encoded protein is CASSPMGHTEAFF. V usage is TRBV13 and J usage is TRBJ1-1, with TRBD1 as a possible D gene (5 bases). Trimming pared 5 bases from V and 3 bases from J, leaving 10 bases between. This CDR3 comprises 13 residues. Per germline, CDR1 PRHDT and CDR2 FYEKMQ (reference sequence). Using reference TRBV13 and TRBJ1-1 for the parts outside the CDR3, the full variable domain is AAGVIQSPRHLIKEKRETATLKCYPIPRHDTVYWYQQGPGQDPQFLISFYEKMQSDKGSIPDRFSAQQFSDYHSELNMSSLELGDSALYFCASSPMGHTEAFFGQGTRLTVV.

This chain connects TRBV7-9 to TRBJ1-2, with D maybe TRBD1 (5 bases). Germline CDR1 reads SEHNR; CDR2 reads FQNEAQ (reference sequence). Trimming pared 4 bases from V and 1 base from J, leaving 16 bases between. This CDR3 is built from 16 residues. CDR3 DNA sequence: TGTGCCAGCAGCTCCTGGGACCGGGCCGATAACTATGGCTACACCTTC. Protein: CASSSWDRADNYGYTF.

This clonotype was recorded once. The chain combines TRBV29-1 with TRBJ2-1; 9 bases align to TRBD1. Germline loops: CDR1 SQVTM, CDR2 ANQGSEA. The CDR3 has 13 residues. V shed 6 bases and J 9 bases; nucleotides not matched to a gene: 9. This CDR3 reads CSVDRGLAREQFF. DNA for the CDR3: TGCAGCGTGGACAGGGGTCTAGCACGTGAGCAGTTCTTC.

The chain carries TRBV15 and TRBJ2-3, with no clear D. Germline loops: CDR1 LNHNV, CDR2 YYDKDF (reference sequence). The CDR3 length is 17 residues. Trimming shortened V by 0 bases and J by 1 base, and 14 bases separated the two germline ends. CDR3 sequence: CATSRDRSALRTDTQYF. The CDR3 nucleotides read TGTGCCACCAGCAGAGATCGAAGCGCCCTCCGCACAGATACGCAGTATTTT.

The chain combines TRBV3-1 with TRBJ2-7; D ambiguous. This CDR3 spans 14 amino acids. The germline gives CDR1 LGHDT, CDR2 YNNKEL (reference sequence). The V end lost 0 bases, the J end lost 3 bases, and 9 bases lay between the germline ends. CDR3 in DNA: TGTGCCAGCAGCCAAGAACCCCGTAACTACGAGCAGTACTTC. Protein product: CASSQEPRNYEQYF.

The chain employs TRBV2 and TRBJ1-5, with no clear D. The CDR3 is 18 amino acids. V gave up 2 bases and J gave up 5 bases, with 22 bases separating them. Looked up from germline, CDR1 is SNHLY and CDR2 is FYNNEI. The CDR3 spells CASSEIVTHGPGYQPQHF. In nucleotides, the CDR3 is TGTGCCAGCAGTGAAATTGTAACTCACGGTCCGGGGTATCAGCCCCAGCATTTT. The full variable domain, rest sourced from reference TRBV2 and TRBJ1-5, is EPEVTQTPSHQVTQMGQEVILRCVPISNHLYFYWYRQILGQKVEFLVSFYNNEISEKSEIFDDQFSVERPDGSNFTLKIRSTKLEDSAMYFCASSEIVTHGPGYQPQHFGDGTRLSIL.

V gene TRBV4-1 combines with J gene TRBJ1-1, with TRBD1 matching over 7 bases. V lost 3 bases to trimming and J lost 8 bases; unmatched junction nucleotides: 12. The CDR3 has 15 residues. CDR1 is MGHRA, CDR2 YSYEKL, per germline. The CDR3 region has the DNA TGCGCCAGCAGCCAGCAAGGACAGGTCGGTGTCGAAGCTTTCTTT. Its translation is CASSQQGQVGVEAFF.

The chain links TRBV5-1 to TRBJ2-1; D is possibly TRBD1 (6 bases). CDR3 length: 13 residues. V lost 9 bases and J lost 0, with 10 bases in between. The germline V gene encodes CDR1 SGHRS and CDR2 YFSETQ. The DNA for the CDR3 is TGCGCCATCCGACAGGTCTCCTACAATGAGCAGTTCTTC. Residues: CAIRQVSYNEQFF. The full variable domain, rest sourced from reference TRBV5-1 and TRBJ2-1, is KAGVTQTPRYLIKTRGQQVTLSCSPISGHRSVSWYQQTPGQGLQFLFEYFSETQRNKGNFPGRFSGRQFSNSRSEMNVSTLELGDSALYLCAIRQVSYNEQFFGPGTRLTVL.

As DNA, the CDR3 is TGTGCCAGCAGCCCATGGACATTTCACGAGCAGTACTTC. It encodes CASSPWTFHEQYF. The chain uses TRBV7-9 and TRBJ2-7; D possibly corresponds to TRBD1 (5 bases). V lost 5 bases and J 5 bases, leaving 13 bases between the germline ends. The CDR3 spans 13 residues. Per the germline V gene, CDR1 is SEHNR and CDR2 is FQNEAQ (reference sequence).

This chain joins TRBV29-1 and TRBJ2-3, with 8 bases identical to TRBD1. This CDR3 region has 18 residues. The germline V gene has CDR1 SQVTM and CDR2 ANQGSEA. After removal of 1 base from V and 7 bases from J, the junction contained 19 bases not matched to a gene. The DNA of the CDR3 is TGCAGCGTTGAAGGGGACAGGCGGGACCGCGGTAAATGGTATACGCAGTATTTT. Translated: CSVEGDRRDRGKWYTQYF.

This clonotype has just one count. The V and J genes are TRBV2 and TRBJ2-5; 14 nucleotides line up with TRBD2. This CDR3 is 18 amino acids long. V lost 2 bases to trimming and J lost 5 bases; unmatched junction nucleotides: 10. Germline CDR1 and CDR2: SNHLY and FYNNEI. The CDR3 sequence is CASSEWATSGRAVETQYF. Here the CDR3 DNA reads TGTGCCAGCAGTGAATGGGCGACTAGCGGGAGGGCCGTGGAGACCCAGTACTTC.

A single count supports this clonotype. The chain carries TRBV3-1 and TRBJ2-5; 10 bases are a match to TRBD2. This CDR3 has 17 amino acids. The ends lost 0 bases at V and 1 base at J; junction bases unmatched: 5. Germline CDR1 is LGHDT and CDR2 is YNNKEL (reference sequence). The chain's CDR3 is CASSQDRSGGAQETQYF. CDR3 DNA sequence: TGTGCCAGCAGCCAAGATAGGAGCGGGGGGGCCCAAGAGACCCAGTACTTC.

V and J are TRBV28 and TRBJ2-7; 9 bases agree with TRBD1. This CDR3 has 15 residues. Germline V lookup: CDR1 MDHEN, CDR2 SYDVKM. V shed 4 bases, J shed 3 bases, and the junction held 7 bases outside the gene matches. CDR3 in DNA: TGTGCCAGCAGTTCTCGGACAGGGGCCCACTACGAGCAGTACTTC. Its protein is CASSSRTGAHYEQYF.

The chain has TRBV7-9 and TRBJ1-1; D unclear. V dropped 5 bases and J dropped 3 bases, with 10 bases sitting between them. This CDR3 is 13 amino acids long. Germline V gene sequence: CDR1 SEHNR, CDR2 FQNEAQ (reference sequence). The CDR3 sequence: CASSPTMDTEAFF. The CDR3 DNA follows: TGTGCCAGCAGCCCCACGATGGACACTGAAGCTTTCTTT.